This T cell receptor beta chain was recorded in a study of cytomegalovirus exposure and HLA in healthy donors. The PCR ran on 60 Vbeta and 13 Jbeta primers. The method was immunoSEQ multiplex PCR; TCRdb's version includes in-frame clones alone and lacks a portion of them. The data contain under 200,000 clones, roughly 83% of them seen just once; the ten biggest clones take up about 1%. Trimming pared 1 base from V and 7 bases from J, leaving 11 bases between. Germline V CDR1 and CDR2: SGHRS, YFSETQ. The CDR3 sequence is 14 residues long. Worth noting for this clone: The antigen remains unidentified.

General observations from the study: Some TCR beta chains (more than 150 of them) were listed as cytomegalovirus-associated. A prior analysis recorded that most TCR beta V segments were productive about 87% or about 30% of the time.

Sequences were obtained from PBMCs. This clonotype originated in a man aged 25 to 40 in good health and CMV-seronegative. This rearrangement joins TRBV5-1 to TRBJ1-4, with a possible D match to TRBD1 (5 bases). CDR3 in amino acids: CASSLQGRVEKLFF. CDR3 in DNA: TGCGCCAGCAGCTTGCAGGGCCGAGTTGAAAAACTGTTTTTT.